The present T cell receptor (beta chain) was sequenced within a study of human T cells and chemical hapten exposure. Individual cDNA molecules each carried unique molecular identifiers attached by the library. TCRdb itself ran the RACE reads through MiXCR, one entry per CDR3 protein. This table holds about 350,000 distinct CDR3 sequences, 6% to 7% found once. The V segment lost 3 bases and the J segment 2 bases; nucleotides outside the gene matches: 8. In germline, CDR1 is KGHSH, CDR2 LQKENI. The length of the CDR3 is 17 residues. Regarding time point: patch test 2, 6 weeks after DPC sensitization. As for treatment: therapeutic diphenylcyclopropenone sensitization with weekly scalp DPC. The authors' total RNA extraction used unfractionated whole blood.

The receptor's source is a woman in her late teens or twenties with alopecia areata. Some clones in this sample may be carry-over from other donors' samples. The specimen was whole blood, collected in connection with sensitization to the hapten diphenylcyclopropenone (DPC). The chain couples TRBV18 to TRBJ2-5; 11 positions agree with TRBD2. The CDR3 sequence: CASSPNELAGVQETQYF. The CDR3 nucleotides are TGTGCCAGCTCACCTAACGAACTAGCGGGGGTGCAAGAGACCCAGTACTTC.